Listed here is a single T cell receptor (beta chain). Its antigen remains unknown. These data originate in a study of vaccination effects on CD4 cells after COVID-19. Assay used: immunoSEQ multiplex PCR; TCRdb lists only in-frame clones, some missing. The sample holds tens of thousands of clones, 60% to 80% seen once. V gave up 3 bases and J gave up 8 bases, with 16 bases separating them. The CDR3 runs to 14 residues. The V gene's germline CDR1 is SGHAT and CDR2 FQNNGV. Pools of viral peptides were used by the ViraFEST assay to expand antigen-specific CD4+ T cells ahead of sequencing. Once cultured for 10 days, the cells underwent separation to obtain CD4+ T cells. Nucleocapsid antibodies stayed negative before and after vaccination, showing no earlier SARS-CoV-2 infection.

The source of this sequence is a human donor who received a COVID-19 vaccine. The chain joins TRBV11-2 to TRBJ1-1; D is unclear. This material consisted of CD4+ T cells from PBMCs cultured with HCoV-NL63 spike peptides, taken before COVID-19 vaccination. CDR3 sequence: CASSFSPTFLEAFF. In DNA form, the CDR3 reads TGTGCCAGCAGCTTTTCTCCTACATTTCTCGAAGCTTTCTTT.